Following are 6 T cell receptor beta chains from one sample sequenced in a study of cytomegalovirus exposure and HLA in healthy donors (dated by TCRdb to 2016 to 2017). The receptor library was made with the immunoSEQ multiplex PCR assay. The multiplex PCR relied on a mix of 60 forward primers for TCR Vbeta segments and 13 reverse primers for TCR Jbeta segments. The clones in this table, taken by TCRdb from immuneACCESS, are in-frame only. Not every clone is retained; where verified, under half of the shortfall comes from an unresolved V gene, and the cause of the rest is unknown. The sample table shows about 55,000 clones, and 80% to 85% are seen once. About 1.4% of the sample rests with the top ten. Sequenced input: PBMCs. Every receptor here comes from a man aged 25 to 40 in good health and CMV-seronegative.

The chain is built from TRBV4-1 and TRBJ2-7; 13 nucleotides line up with TRBD2. V gave up 7 bases and J gave up 7 bases; unmatched junction bases: 7. The CDR3 loop spans 14 amino acids. Germline V CDR1 and CDR2: MGHRA, YSYEKL. The CDR3 DNA is TGCGCCAGCATCACTAGCGGGAGGGCCGGTGAGCAGTACTTC. It yields the protein CASITSGRAGEQYF.

As regards this clone: The sample holds other DNA sequences that translate to the same CDR3. This rearrangement joins TRBV4-1 to TRBJ2-7; TRBD2 is a possible D gene (6 bases). This CDR3 is 17 amino acids long. V was pared by 1 base and J by 1 base, with 17 bases between. CDR1 and CDR2 (germline): MGHRA, YSYEKL. The CDR3 DNA follows: TGCGCCAGCAGCCAAGGTTCAAGAGGACTACGATCCTACGAGCAGTACTTC. Its protein is CASSQGSRGLRSYEQYF.

The V call is TRBV7-8, the J call TRBJ2-7; the match to TRBD2 covers 12 bases. Germline values: CDR1 SGHVS, CDR2 FQNEAQ. The CDR3 has 14 amino acids. The V gene end was trimmed by 6 bases and the J gene end by 2 bases; junction bases not matched to a gene: 2. CDR3 protein: CASSLAGGTYEQYF. The CDR3 nucleotides are TGTGCCAGCAGTCTAGCGGGAGGGACCTACGAGCAGTACTTC.

This clone was seen a few times. This chain joins TRBV6-1 and TRBJ2-4, with D possibly matching TRBD2 (7 bases). Germline assignment: CDR1 MNHNS and CDR2 SASEGT. V was clipped by 7 bases and J by 6 bases, with 16 bases between them. This CDR3 contains 14 residues. The CDR3 protein is CASTSGGAINIQYF. CDR3 coding DNA: TGTGCCAGCACGTCGGGGGGCGCAATAAACATTCAGTACTTC.

The chain links TRBV5-5 to TRBJ1-6, with a possible D match to TRBD1 (6 bases). The CDR3 spans 16 residues. V shed 1 base and J shed 7 bases, with 15 bases lying between them. Germline-derived CDR1 and CDR2 are SGHKS and YYEKEE (reference sequence). CDR3 residues: CASSLIWGLGNSPLHF. As DNA, the CDR3 is TGTGCCAGCAGCTTGATTTGGGGGCTGGGGAATTCACCCCTCCACTTT.

This clone was observed a few times. V and J are TRBV6-6 and TRBJ1-6; 8 nucleotides agree with TRBD1. The germline V gene has CDR1 MNHNY and CDR2 SVGAGI (reference sequence). V shed 0 bases, J shed 8 bases, and the junction held 3 bases outside the gene matches. The CDR3 spans 15 residues. CDR3 bases: TGTGCCAGCAGTTACTCCGGACAGGGTTATTCACCCCTCCACTTT. The encoded protein is CASSYSGQGYSPLHF.